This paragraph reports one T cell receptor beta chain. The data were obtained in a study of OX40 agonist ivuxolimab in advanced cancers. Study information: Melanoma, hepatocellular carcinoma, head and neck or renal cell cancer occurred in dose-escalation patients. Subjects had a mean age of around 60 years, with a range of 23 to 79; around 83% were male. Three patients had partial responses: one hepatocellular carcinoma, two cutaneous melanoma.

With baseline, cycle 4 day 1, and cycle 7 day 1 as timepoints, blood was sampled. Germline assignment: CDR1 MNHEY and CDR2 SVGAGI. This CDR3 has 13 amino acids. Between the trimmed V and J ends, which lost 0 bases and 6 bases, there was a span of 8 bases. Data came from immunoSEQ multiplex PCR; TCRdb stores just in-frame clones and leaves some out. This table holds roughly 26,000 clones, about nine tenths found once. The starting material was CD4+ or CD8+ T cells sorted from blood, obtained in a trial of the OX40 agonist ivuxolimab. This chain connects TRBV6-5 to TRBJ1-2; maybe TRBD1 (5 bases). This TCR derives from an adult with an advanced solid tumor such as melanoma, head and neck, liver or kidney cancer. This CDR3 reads CASSYSAGDGYTF. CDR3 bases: TGTGCCAGCAGTTACTCGGCGGGGGATGGCTACACCTTC.